Presented here are 4 T cell receptor beta chains from one specimen sequenced in a study of OX40 agonist ivuxolimab in advanced cancers. Assay used: immunoSEQ multiplex PCR; TCRdb lists only in-frame clones, some missing. This table has 70,000 or so clones, roughly nine tenths appearing once. Sample: CD4+ or CD8+ T cells sorted from blood, taken in a trial of the OX40 agonist ivuxolimab. Receptors were obtained from an adult with an advanced solid tumor such as melanoma, head and neck, liver or kidney cancer.

Only a few counts were recorded for this clone. J is TRBJ1-1 and V is TRBV7-8; 8 bases fit TRBD1. The CDR3 runs to 13 residues. V lost 4 bases, J lost 4 bases, and 2 bases stayed unmatched. The germline gives CDR1 SGHVS, CDR2 FQNEAQ. DNA for the CDR3: TGTGCCAGCAGCTCCGACAGGGGCACTGAAGCTTTCTTT. It is translated as CASSSDRGTEAFF.

The gene calls are TRBV4-1 and TRBJ1-1, with D perhaps TRBD1 (6 bases). The CDR3 totals 15 residues. CDR1 and CDR2 (germline): MGHRA, YSYEKL. V dropped 4 bases and J dropped 1 base, with 13 bases sitting between them. CDR3 in amino acids: CASSRPQGQNTEAFF. CDR3 DNA sequence: TGCGCCAGCAGCCGACCACAGGGTCAGAACACTGAAGCTTTCTTT.

This clone was observed a single time. The rearrangement links TRBV27 to TRBJ1-6, with TRBD1 as a possible D gene (5 bases). CDR1 and CDR2 (germline): MNHEY, SMNVEV (reference sequence). The CDR3 totals 15 residues. The V and J ends lost 1 base and 5 bases respectively, with 9 bases between them. This CDR3 is CASSLLSGDNSPLHF. The CDR3 DNA reads as TGTGCCAGCAGTTTATTGTCGGGGGATAATTCACCCCTCCACTTT.

The V gene is TRBV5-1, the J gene TRBJ1-3, with no clear D. This CDR3 region has 15 residues. Germline V gene data show CDR1 as SGHRS and CDR2 as YFSETQ. V gave up 4 bases and J gave up 1 base, with 12 bases separating them. CDR3 DNA: TGCGCCAGCAGCGACATAGGGAAATCTGGAAACACCATATATTTT. Its translation: CASSDIGKSGNTIYF. The variable domain in full, with the rest retrieved from reference TRBV5-1 and TRBJ1-3, is KAGVTQTPRYLIKTRGQQVTLSCSPISGHRSVSWYQQTPGQGLQFLFEYFSETQRNKGNFPGRFSGRQFSNSRSEMNVSTLELGDSALYLCASSDIGKSGNTIYFGEGSWLTVV.